The TCR beta chain described here comes from a study of cytomegalovirus exposure and HLA in healthy donors. Both 60 Vbeta primers and 13 Jbeta primers went into the PCR. Only in-frame clones appear in the TCRdb table, and some are missing; sequencing was by immunoSEQ multiplex PCR. The sample lists 130,000 or so clones, about 61% occurring once. Study-wide results and limits: HLA-A and HLA-B allele assignments for most subjects were reportedly predicted accurately using TCR beta sequences.

Deletions cut 1 base from V and 4 bases from J, with 13 bases between. This CDR3 is built from 15 residues. The germline CDR1 and CDR2 sequences are LNHDA and SQIVND (reference sequence). There are a few counts of this clone. Its cognate antigen is unknown. This sequence joins TRBV19 and TRBJ1-2; D unresolved. This TCR was sampled from a woman in her thirties or forties in good health and CMV-seronegative. Source material: PBMCs. DNA for the CDR3: TGTGCCAGTAGTATAGGCAGCGGCCCGGGCTATGGCTACACCTTC. Protein product: CASSIGSGPGYGYTF.